In this sample, the clone carrying this T cell receptor beta chain turned up a few times. The antigen is not known. The entry originates in a study of blood T cells in healthy people across ages. General observations from the study: Roughly linearly, TCR beta diversity per million T cells fell as age increased.

Samples each had at least 5.5 micrograms of total RNA extracted. Combining a sample-barcoded 5' primer with a J-beta primer mix, a second PCR ran for roughly 7 to 12 cycles. Each CDR3 protein is one row after TCRdb ran MiXCR on the 5' RACE reads. The data hold 1,800,000 or so distinct CDR3 sequences, with around 40% observed a single time. The sequence was obtained from a human donor in good health. The specimen was blood.

The CDR3 reads CASSVQQSYNEQFF. CDR3 DNA sequence: TGTGCCAGCAGTGTACAGCAGTCCTACAATGAGCAGTTCTTC. The rearrangement links TRBV2 to TRBJ2-1; D not certain. V was shortened by 4 bases and J by 1 base, with 8 bases between the two germline ends. Germline V gene data show CDR1 as SNHLY and CDR2 as FYNNEI. The CDR3 sequence is 14 residues long.